One TCR beta chain is described in this entry. Its antigen is unidentified. Here immunoSEQ multiplex PCR was the method, and the copy in TCRdb shows in-frame clones only, minus some. The sample has more than 95,000 clones, about 86% seen once. This record belongs to a study of T cell responses to AZD1222 COVID-19 vaccine. Points from the study as a whole: Targeting of unmutated variant regions was reportedly seen in nearly half of spike-specific TCRs. Donors skewed white British and female; clonal diversity was possibly underestimated.

Trimming left V 5 bases short and J 10 bases short, with 9 bases between. CDR1 SGHDN and CDR2 FVKESK come from the germline V gene. CDR3 length: 11 amino acids. The V and J genes are TRBV14 and TRBJ2-1; D might be TRBD2 (5 bases). This TCR was recovered from an adult who received the AZD1222 COVID-19 vaccine. Material: peripheral blood, obtained 28 days after the second AZD1222 dose. The CDR3 here is CASSAGPEQFF. In nucleotides, the CDR3 is TGTGCCAGCAGCGCGGGCCCCGAGCAGTTCTTC.